This TCR beta chain was retrieved from a study of regulatory T cells in long-lasting Graves disease. Building of the TCR beta libraries involved iRepertoire HTBI primers and Arm-PCR of CDR3 regions. Each CDR3 protein is one row after TCRdb ran MiXCR on the multiplex PCR reads. This sample has about 470,000 distinct CDR3 sequences, with 20% to 25% found just once. Per germline, CDR1 LNHDA and CDR2 SQIVND (reference sequence). The CDR3 totals 13 residues. The germline V and J ends were trimmed by 3 bases and 0 bases, with 6 bases remaining between them. Time point meaning: persistent/refractory GD, antithyroid drugs over 5 years with positive TRAb. Extracted PBMC RNA gave rise to the TCR library. With EDTA tubes as the receptacles, about 10 milliliters of peripheral blood were drawn. Points on this clonotype: The antigen is undetermined.

Study-wide results and caveats: Persistent disease preferred TRBV28, TRBJ1-2 and TRBJ2-5. The study found persistent patients shared more public clonotypes (roughly 2,600) than new patients (approximately 870).

The sequence came from a female donor with Graves disease. This sequence joins TRBV19 and TRBJ2-7, with D unresolved. This specimen was peripheral blood mononuclear cells (PBMCs), taken when the disease was refractory, from a patient treated with antithyroid drugs. The CDR3 loop reads CASSMGSSYEQYF. The DNA of the CDR3 is TGTGCCAGTAGTATGGGCAGCTCCTACGAGCAGTACTTC.